Presented here are 9 T cell receptor beta chains from one specimen sequenced in a study of Tregs in tolerant kidney transplant recipients. Recipients received nonmyeloablative bone marrow transplants from related graft donors, with transient mixed chimerism. The table came from immunoSEQ multiplex PCR; TCRdb's copy has only in-frame clones and leaves some out. The table lists about 90,000 clones, approximately 94% of them singletons. The source material was CD4+ T cells from blood (PBMCs), sampled 12 months after the transplant. The receptors were sampled from a human patient who received a combined kidney and bone marrow transplant. Some T cells may be transferred from the graft donor.

The chain links TRBV5-4 to TRBJ2-7, with 13 nucleotides matching TRBD2. The CDR3 is 15 amino acids. V lost 4 bases and J lost 7; bases outside the gene matches: 8. CDR1 SGHNT and CDR2 YYREEE come from the germline V gene (reference sequence). This CDR3 reads CASSGPGLAGLEQYF. DNA of the CDR3: TGTGCCAGCAGCGGACCGGGACTAGCGGGGTTGGAGCAGTACTTC.

The chain links TRBV2 to TRBJ2-2, with 8 bases fitting TRBD1. CDR1 SNHLY and CDR2 FYNNEI come from the germline V gene. The junction had 11 bases not matched to a gene; V was cut back by 4 bases and J by 4 bases. The CDR3 is 17 amino acids. The chain's CDR3 is CASSVPERGTGTGELFF. The CDR3 DNA sequence: TGTGCCAGCAGTGTCCCGGAACGCGGGACAGGCACCGGGGAGCTGTTTTTT.

This clone showed up just a few times. The rearrangement links TRBV5-1 to TRBJ2-5; 8 nucleotides line up with TRBD2. Germline V gives CDR1 SGHRS, CDR2 YFSETQ. The junction had 10 bases not matched to a gene; V was cut back by 4 bases and J by 5 bases. This CDR3 has 15 residues. The CDR3 sequence is CASSTRGAGEETQYF. The CDR3, as DNA: TGCGCCAGCAGCACGCGGGGAGCGGGAGAGGAGACCCAGTACTTC.

The chain has TRBV2 and TRBJ2-2; weak D call: TRBD2 (6 bases). Germline assignment: CDR1 SNHLY and CDR2 FYNNEI. This CDR3 has 16 amino acids. V was pared by 6 bases and J by 4 bases, with 18 bases between. This chain's CDR3 is CASRQPGGLATGELFF. The CDR3 bases are TGTGCCAGCAGACAACCTGGGGGGTTAGCCACCGGGGAGCTGTTTTTT. Full variable domain (remainder filled in from reference TRBV2 and TRBJ2-2): EPEVTQTPSHQVTQMGQEVILRCVPISNHLYFYWYRQILGQKVEFLVSFYNNEISEKSEIFDDQFSVERPDGSNFTLKIRSTKLEDSAMYFCASRQPGGLATGELFFGEGSRLTVL.

This rearrangement joins TRBV5-1 to TRBJ1-5; tentative D call: TRBD1 (5 bases). V gave up 6 bases and J gave up 0 bases, with 13 bases separating them. The germline V gene encodes CDR1 SGHRS and CDR2 YFSETQ. This CDR3 spans 15 amino acids. The CDR3: CASTPAGHSNQPQHF. The DNA for the CDR3 is TGCGCCAGCACCCCTGCAGGGCATAGCAATCAGCCCCAGCATTTT.

The chain links TRBV30 to TRBJ1-2; 9 bases match TRBD1. Germline V gene data show CDR1 as GTSNPN and CDR2 as SVGIG (reference sequence). Unmatched junction bases numbered 11, after V lost 3 bases and J lost 6 bases. CDR3 length: 15 amino acids. The CDR3 loop reads CAWSTGTGRLNGYTF. CDR3 coding DNA: TGTGCCTGGAGCACTGGGACAGGGAGACTTAATGGCTACACCTTC.

This clone occurred once. The rearrangement uses TRBV10-3 and TRBJ2-7, with 9 bases aligning to TRBD1. The CDR3 runs to 15 residues. The germline gives CDR1 ENHRY, CDR2 SYGVKD. V lost 4 bases and J lost 2; bases outside the gene matches: 6. The CDR3 sequence: CAISGSRDRAYEQYF. Here the CDR3 DNA reads TGTGCCATCAGTGGGAGCCGGGACAGGGCCTACGAGCAGTACTTC.

This rearrangement joins TRBV5-6 to TRBJ1-6; 11 bases fit TRBD1. The CDR3 covers 16 residues. J gave up 4 bases and V 4 bases, and 4 bases lay outside the gene matches. The V gene's germline CDR1 is SGHDT and CDR2 YYEEEE. The CDR3 region is CASSSGQGAYNSPLHF. In nucleotides, the CDR3 is TGTGCCAGCAGCAGCGGACAGGGGGCATATAATTCACCCCTCCACTTT.

The table lists this clone with a count of one. The chain links TRBV5-1 to TRBJ2-5, with TRBD1 identical over 7 bases. The trim removed 3 bases at V and 2 bases at J, leaving 4 bases unmatched. Germline CDR1 is SGHRS and CDR2 is YFSETQ. CDR3 length equals 14 residues. As DNA, the CDR3 is TGCGCCAGCAGCTGGGGGACAGTTCAAGAGACCCAGTACTTC. As protein: CASSWGTVQETQYF.